What follows is one T cell receptor beta chain and its context. What it recognizes is unknown. Assay used: immunoSEQ multiplex PCR; TCRdb lists only in-frame clones, some missing. This sample has 200,000 or so clones, with almost 90% found just once. The CDR3 length is 14 residues. V was cut by 3 bases and J by 0 bases, with 3 bases left in between. The germline gives CDR1 MRHNA, CDR2 SNTAGT. These data originate in a study of T cell responses to AZD1222 COVID-19 vaccine. The study's findings and limits: With two AZD1222 doses given, Spike-specific TCR breadth and depth both rose.

Sequences were derived from peripheral blood, sampled on day 0 of AZD1222 vaccination. The clonotype comes from an adult in good health. This chain links TRBV6-4 with TRBJ2-6; D gene ambiguous. The CDR3 bases are TGTGCCAGCAGTGAGGGCTCTGGGGCCAACGTCCTGACTTTC. It codes for CASSEGSGANVLTF.